This entry describes one TCR beta chain. The antigen it binds to is not known. Base qualities are missing; no much larger clone stands one base away. Cut back by 4 bases and 4 bases, the V and J ends lie 8 bases apart. The CDR3 spans 13 residues, from the cysteine through the phenylalanine. Kept here is only the CDR3 DNA, which spans 39 bases and is read in frame from base 1. The germline V gene yields SGHVS for CDR1 and FNYEAQ for CDR2. The data were taken from a study of pediatric ulcerative colitis (dated by TCRdb to the late 2010s). As for the study more broadly: Of the ulcerative colitis patients, about 7 had pancolitis and two had left-sided colitis, and histology in every patient was consistent with ulcerative colitis. By Pediatric Ulcerative Colitis Activity Index, mild disease was classified in a couple of patients, moderate disease in several and acute severe colitis in three. From 9 or 10 newly diagnosed, treatment-naive pediatric ulcerative colitis patients and four non-IBD control children, paired blood and rectal samples were collected. Paper-wide results and their limitations: Because repertoires were derived from total lymphocyte DNA, patterns in rare subsets such as regulatory T cells may not have been reflected. Rectal repertoire features separated controls, mild-moderate and acute severe colitis patients; acute severe colitis showed reduced rectal diversity due to clonal expansions. Clonal overlap between a subject's own blood and rectum was significantly greater in ulcerative colitis patients than in controls, which suggests more T cell trafficking to inflamed tissue. Blood-derived T cells may have been included in rectal pinch biopsies, especially in patients with overt colitis. Only a few individuals were included in the healthy control group, which was small. For technical reasons, blood samples from two patients gave substantially fewer templates, and these samples were excluded from the blood-rectal overlap analysis. A couple of rectal CDR3 clonotypes turned up in every ulcerative colitis patient but in none of the controls.

Using the immunoSEQ TRB Survey service, rearranged CDR3 beta regions were amplified from genomic DNA with multiplex V and J primers. To keep sequencing depth equal across samples, survey-level depth of up to 500,000 reads per sample was applied. Libraries were purified and pooled, and sequencing was performed on Illumina technology. From the authors' description of their analysis: Productive clonality, sample overlap, pairwise scatters, CDR3 beta length, V/D/J gene usage and productiveness were assessed with immunoSEQ online tools. Calculated diversity was defined as the number of unique rearrangements divided by total templates, multiplied by 100, and Shannon and Simpson indices were computed as well. Z-score normalized data were analyzed by principal component analysis with the R prcomp function and the ggbiplot package. Morisita's index was used to measure clonal overlap between blood and rectum within each subject. TCRdb re-hosts the immuneACCESS table, in-frame sequences only. Its copies lack some clones; in the studies checked, an unresolved V gene accounts for under half of them, and the cause for the rest is not known. Clone size and the V and J calls come from that table; the DNA yielded D and trimming. Counted in this sample were about 35,000 clones; roughly three quarters of them appeared once. Jointly, the top ten make up over 0.95% of the sample.

During colonoscopy, one to two rectal pinch biopsies were obtained for research purposes. No immunosuppressive medication had been given to the ulcerative colitis patients before the diagnostic colonoscopy. Before DNA was isolated, the rectal biopsies underwent proteinase K digestion. The Wizard kit (Promega) was used to extract genomic DNA from the blood and intestinal samples. Sequenced: gut tissue. The source is a boy younger than 18 with mild ulcerative colitis. The V gene is TRBV7-6 and the J gene is TRBJ1-5; a confident D gene designation cannot be given. The DNA sequence is given as TGTGCCAGCAGCTCGTCCGCTAATCAGCCCCAGCATTTT. Translated, it gives CASSSSANQPQHF.